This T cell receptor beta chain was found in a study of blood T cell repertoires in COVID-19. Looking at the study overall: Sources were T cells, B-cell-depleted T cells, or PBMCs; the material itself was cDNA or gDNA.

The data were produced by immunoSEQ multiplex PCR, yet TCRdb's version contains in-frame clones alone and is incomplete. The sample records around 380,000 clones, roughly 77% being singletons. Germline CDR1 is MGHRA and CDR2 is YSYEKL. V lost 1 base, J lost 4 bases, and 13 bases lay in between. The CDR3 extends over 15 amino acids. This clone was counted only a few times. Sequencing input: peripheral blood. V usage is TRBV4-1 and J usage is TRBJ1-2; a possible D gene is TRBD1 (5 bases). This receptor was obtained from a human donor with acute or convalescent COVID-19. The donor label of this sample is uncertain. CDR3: CASSQGPGPSYGYTF. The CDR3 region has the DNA TGCGCCAGCAGCCAAGGACCAGGGCCGAGCTATGGCTACACCTTC.